A selection of T cell receptor beta chains follows, all from one sample in a study of OX40 agonist ivuxolimab in advanced cancers. Clones were sequenced by immunoSEQ multiplex PCR, and TCRdb holds only the in-frame ones, with some missing. The sample records over 65,000 clones, more than 70% being singletons. The source material was CD4+ or CD8+ T cells sorted from blood, sampled in a trial of the OX40 agonist ivuxolimab. Every receptor here comes from an adult with an advanced solid tumor such as melanoma, head and neck, liver or kidney cancer. Both conserved end residues are part of each CDR3. A D gene is named only where the DNA matches it firmly. Rows may omit the clone size; those that give it use once, few, many or a size class.

clone size	V gene	D gene	J gene	CDR3 protein	CDR3 DNA
NA	TRBV29-1	NA	TRBJ1-1	CSVDRTVMNTEAFF	TGCAGCGTAGATAGGACAGTTATGAACACTGAAGCTTTCTTT
NA	TRBV18	NA	TRBJ1-1	CASSVRGKMNTEAFF	TGTGCCAGTTCCGTTAGGGGCAAGATGAACACTGAAGCTTTCTTT
once	TRBV19	NA	TRBJ1-2	CASSIAKDRKEGYTF	TGTGCCAGTAGTATTGCAAAGGACCGAAAAGAGGGCTACACCTTC
NA	TRBV12-5	NA	TRBJ2-5	CASGSEGPQTQYF	TGTGCTAGTGGTTCGGAGGGGCCCCAGACCCAGTACTTC
NA	TRBV6-1	NA	TRBJ2-1	CATVLNGAGYNEQFF	TGTGCCACCGTCCTCAATGGGGCGGGATACAATGAGCAGTTCTTC
once	TRBV19	TRBD2	TRBJ2-3	CATSSGGGTDTQYF	TGTGCCACCTCGAGCGGGGGTGGCACAGATACGCAGTATTTT
NA	TRBV25-1	TRBD1	TRBJ1-5	CASSEGTAYSNQPQHF	TGTGCCAGCAGTGAAGGGACAGCATATAGCAATCAGCCCCAGCATTTT
NA	TRBV5-1	NA	TRBJ1-2	CASSLFGDLDYGYTF	TGCGCCAGCAGCTTGTTTGGGGATCTCGACTATGGCTACACCTTC
NA	TRBV30	NA	TRBJ1-5	CAWSVNFGNQPQHF	TGTGCCTGGAGTGTCAATTTTGGCAATCAGCCCCAGCATTTT
NA	TRBV6-1	NA	TRBJ2-7	CASREQGNGYEQYF	TGTGCCAGCAGGGAACAGGGTAATGGTTACGAGCAGTACTTC
NA	TRBV6-5	TRBD1	TRBJ1-1	CASNKQGMLNTEAFF	TGTGCCAGCAACAAACAGGGGATGTTGAACACTGAAGCTTTCTTT
NA	TRBV6-5	TRBD1	TRBJ1-1	CASSPGQNFQMAFF	TGTGCCAGCAGTCCGGGACAGAACTTTCAAATGGCTTTCTTT
NA	TRBV13	NA	TRBJ2-7	CASSLGKSSYEQYF	TGTGCCAGCAGCTTAGGGAAGTCCTCCTACGAGCAGTACTTC
NA	TRBV7-8	NA	TRBJ1-1	CASSLSADRNPEAFF	TGTGCCAGCAGCTTATCTGCCGACAGGAACCCTGAAGCTTTCTTT
NA	TRBV19	NA	TRBJ2-7	CASSLLGGNYEQYF	TGTGCCAGTAGTCTACTAGGAGGGAACTACGAGCAGTACTTC
NA	TRBV15	TRBD1	TRBJ1-6	CATSRDHGTGLHF	TGTGCCACCAGCAGAGACCATGGGACAGGGCTCCACTTT
NA	TRBV9	NA	TRBJ2-1	CASSIRDKQFF	TGTGCCAGCAGCATTCGGGACAAGCAGTTCTTC
NA	TRBV30	NA	TRBJ1-4	CAWDRGEKLFF	TGTGCCTGGGACAGAGGTGAAAAACTGTTTTTT
once	TRBV4-3	NA	TRBJ1-3	CASSQSIGHFSGNTIYF	TGCGCCAGCAGCCAGAGTATCGGACACTTCTCTGGAAACACCATATATTTT
NA	TRBV19	NA	TRBJ1-2	CASSILTGTFYGYTF	TGTGCCAGTAGTATTCTTACCGGGACATTCTATGGCTACACCTTC